The 27 T cell receptor beta chains in this list originate from one sample, sequenced in a study of chemoradiotherapy in HPV16-positive cancers. This table comes from immunoSEQ multiplex PCR, and its TCRdb copy is limited to in-frame clones, with some not included. The table includes about 23,000 clones, around 90% detected once. Sequences were derived from blood, sampled from a patient who underwent chemoradiotherapy. These receptors were collected from a human donor with HPV-associated anogenital cancer.

The V and J genes are TRBV9 and TRBJ2-2; D is undetermined. The V gene's germline CDR1 is SGDLS and CDR2 YYNGEE. This CDR3 is built from 13 residues. Trimming left V 4 bases short and J 6 bases short, with 10 bases between. CDR3: CASSPSRAGELFF. In DNA form, the CDR3 reads TGTGCCAGCAGCCCTTCTCGTGCCGGGGAGCTGTTTTTT.

CDR3 bases: TGTGCCAGCAGCCAAGATGCGGCTAGCGGGGCGAAAGAGACCCAGTACTTC. This translates into CASSQDAASGAKETQYF. The chain combines TRBV4-2 with TRBJ2-5; 9 bases fit TRBD2. CDR3 length: 17 residues. Germline CDR1 LGHNA, CDR2 YNFKEQ. Unmatched junction bases numbered 8, after V lost 0 bases and J lost 3 bases.

This clone has more than one count but fewer than ten. The chain is built from TRBV2 and TRBJ1-6; D is ambiguous. This CDR3 has 12 amino acids. V lost 0 bases and J 12 bases, leaving 6 bases between the germline ends. Germline V gives CDR1 SNHLY, CDR2 FYNNEI. CDR3 region: CASSEAGLPLHF. The CDR3 DNA reads as TGTGCCAGCAGTGAAGCTGGGCTACCCCTCCACTTT.

The chain couples TRBV5-1 to TRBJ1-1, with 9 bases lining up with TRBD1. The CDR3 length is 16 residues. Per germline, CDR1 SGHRS and CDR2 YFSETQ. V lost 3 bases, J lost 4 bases, and 10 bases stayed unmatched. The CDR3 DNA is TGCGCCAGCAGCTCGGCTACGGGACAGGGTGGCACTGAAGCTTTCTTT. Its translation is CASSSATGQGGTEAFF.

V is TRBV2 and J is TRBJ2-3; maybe TRBD1 (6 bases). The CDR3 is 15 residues long. Germline CDR1 is SNHLY and CDR2 is FYNNEI. The germline V and J ends were trimmed by 2 bases and 4 bases, with 13 bases remaining between them. The chain's CDR3 is CASSERGRGADTQYF. In DNA, the CDR3 is TGTGCCAGCAGTGAACGGGGCAGGGGCGCAGATACGCAGTATTTT.

This clone has just a few counts. The chain recombines TRBV4-2 with TRBJ1-3, with D possibly being TRBD1 (6 bases). Trimming took 3 bases from V and 0 from J, leaving 12 bases between them. CDR3 size: 16 residues. Looked up from germline, CDR1 is LGHNA and CDR2 is YNFKEQ. The CDR3: CASSHLDRGSGNTIYF. The DNA for the CDR3 is TGTGCCAGCAGCCACTTGGACAGAGGCTCTGGAAACACCATATATTTT.

This chain uses TRBV18 with TRBJ1-1, with TRBD1 as a possible D gene (6 bases). V was pared by 5 bases and J by 5 bases, with 12 bases between. The CDR3 has 13 residues. Germline-derived CDR1 and CDR2 are KGHSH and LQKENI. For the CDR3, the DNA is TGTGCCAGCTCATCGCCGACAGGTACTGAAGCTTTCTTT. Translating it yields CASSSPTGTEAFF.

The J gene is TRBJ2-7, the V gene TRBV6-5; D call uncertain. Trimming removed 5 bases at V and 3 bases at J, with 11 bases between. This CDR3 has 13 residues. CDR1 is MNHEY, CDR2 SVGAGI, per germline. CDR3 protein: CASSRNKNYEQYF. As DNA, the CDR3 is TGTGCCAGCAGTCGCAATAAGAACTACGAGCAGTACTTC.

The chain employs TRBV29-1 and TRBJ1-1; 9 bases fit TRBD1. CDR3 size: 14 residues. The germline V gene encodes CDR1 SQVTM and CDR2 ANQGSEA. V lost 7 bases to trimming and J lost 4 bases; unmatched junction nucleotides: 10. The CDR3: CSAAPQGAATEAFF. DNA for the CDR3: TGCAGCGCGGCTCCACAGGGGGCGGCCACTGAAGCTTTCTTT.

The chain employs TRBV6-6 and TRBJ1-2; 9 bases fit TRBD1. The germline V gene encodes CDR1 MNHNY and CDR2 SVGAGI (reference sequence). Trimming removed 7 bases from V and 2 bases from J; junction bases left unmatched: 8. CDR3 length: 15 residues. CDR3 bases: TGTGCCAGCAACAACTGGGACAGGGAAAACTATGGCTACACCTTC. As protein: CASNNWDRENYGYTF.

This rearrangement joins TRBV7-2 to TRBJ2-2, with a possible D match to TRBD2 (6 bases). V was pared by 0 bases and J by 3 bases, with 8 bases between. The germline V gene has CDR1 SGHTA and CDR2 FQGNSA. The CDR3 covers 15 residues. The CDR3, as DNA: TGTGCCAGCAGCTTAGCGGGCGGGGACACCGGGGAGCTGTTTTTT. Amino acid sequence: CASSLAGGDTGELFF.

This rearrangement joins TRBV7-2 to TRBJ1-1; no clear D. Germline CDR1 SGHTA, CDR2 FQGNSA. The CDR3 consists of 14 residues. V lost 0 bases to trimming and J lost 4 bases, with 9 bases between them. DNA of the CDR3: TGTGCCAGCAGCTTAGCGGACGGGCCCACTGAAGCTTTCTTT. Protein sequence: CASSLADGPTEAFF.

The rearrangement joins TRBV27 to TRBJ1-1; 9 positions match TRBD1. CDR1 MNHEY and CDR2 SMNVEV come from the germline V gene (reference sequence). The CDR3 has 16 residues. With V trimmed by 3 bases and J by 5 bases, 10 bases remained unmatched. DNA for the CDR3: TGTGCCAGCAGTTTTAGATTTACAGGGGGCAGGACTGAAGCTTTCTTT. Protein: CASSFRFTGGRTEAFF.

The V gene is TRBV9, the J gene TRBJ2-2; D not resolved. This CDR3 spans 14 amino acids. With 0 bases removed from V and 1 base from J, the gap between germline ends came to 4 bases. Germline loops: CDR1 SGDLS, CDR2 YYNGEE. DNA of the CDR3: TGTGCCAGCAGCGTAGGATTGAACACCGGGGAGCTGTTTTTT. This gives the protein CASSVGLNTGELFF.

The V call is TRBV2, the J call TRBJ2-5, with TRBD2 matching over 8 bases. V lost 6 bases to trimming and J lost 5 bases; unmatched junction nucleotides: 8. The CDR3 contains 14 residues. Germline V CDR1 and CDR2: SNHLY, FYNNEI. The CDR3 sequence is CASRDGGAYETQYF. As DNA, the CDR3 is TGTGCCAGCAGAGACGGGGGGGCCTATGAGACCCAGTACTTC.

V usage is TRBV12-5 and J usage is TRBJ2-7; D is perhaps TRBD1 or TRBD2 (5 bases each). Trimming stripped 8 bases from V and 3 bases from J, with 14 bases between. Germline V CDR1 and CDR2: LGHNT, FRNRAP. This CDR3 comprises 13 residues. The chain's CDR3 is CASTGQSHYEQYF. The CDR3 DNA is TGTGCTAGTACGGGGCAGTCCCACTACGAGCAGTACTTC.

The chain is built from TRBV2 and TRBJ1-1; no firm D call. The CDR3 has 14 amino acids. Germline loops: CDR1 SNHLY, CDR2 FYNNEI. The germline V and J ends were trimmed by 1 base and 6 bases, with 12 bases remaining between them. The DNA of the CDR3 is TGTGCCAGCAGTGAAGTGGTGGGGTCCCCTGAAGCTTTCTTT. Translated, it gives CASSEVVGSPEAFF.

This chain joins TRBV7-9 and TRBJ2-1; the D call may be TRBD1 or TRBD2 (5 bases each). The CDR3 length is 13 residues. V dropped 3 bases and J dropped 10 bases, with 13 bases sitting between them. Germline loops: CDR1 SEHNR, CDR2 FQNEAQ (reference sequence). CDR3 nucleotide sequence: TGTGCCAGCAGCTTTGGGGACGGGAAGGAGCAGTTCTTC. This encodes CASSFGDGKEQFF. The full variable domain, rest sourced from reference TRBV7-9 and TRBJ2-1, is DTGVSQNPRHKITKRGQNVTFRCDPISEHNRLYWYRQTLGQGPEFLTYFQNEAQLEKSRLLSDRFSAERPKGSFSTLEIQRTEQGDSAMYLCASSFGDGKEQFFGPGTRLTVL.

The chain is built from TRBV5-1 and TRBJ2-3; 9 bases match TRBD2. V lost 0 bases to trimming and J lost 3 bases; unmatched junction nucleotides: 8. The germline V gene encodes CDR1 SGHRS and CDR2 YFSETQ. The CDR3 contains 17 residues. CDR3: CASSLGGGAPLTDTQYF. For the CDR3, the DNA is TGCGCCAGCAGCTTGGGCGGGGGGGCTCCCCTTACAGATACGCAGTATTTT.

The gene calls are TRBV6-1 and TRBJ2-1; 8 nucleotides agree with TRBD2. The CDR3 loop spans 14 amino acids. Trimming took 6 bases from V and 5 from J; bases not matched to a gene: 6. Germline-derived CDR1 and CDR2 are MNHNS and SASEGT. CDR3 in DNA: TGTGCCAGCAGAATAGCGGGGACGAACAATGAGCAGTTCTTC. This translates into CASRIAGTNNEQFF.

The chain carries TRBV27 and TRBJ1-1; TRBD1 might be the D (5 bases). The germline V gene has CDR1 MNHEY and CDR2 SMNVEV (reference sequence). This CDR3 region has 12 residues. Trimming pared 5 bases from V and 4 bases from J, leaving 8 bases between. In DNA, the CDR3 is TGTGCCAGCAGTCACGGGGGCACTGAAGCTTTCTTT. This encodes CASSHGGTEAFF.

The chain couples TRBV27 to TRBJ2-7; D remains ambiguous. The CDR3 runs to 14 residues. V was trimmed by 8 bases and J by 3 bases, leaving 17 bases between them. CDR1 MNHEY and CDR2 SMNVEV come from the germline V gene (reference sequence). The CDR3 nucleotides read TGTGCCAGCTCCCCGACCACACCCTACTACGAGCAGTACGTC. Translating it yields CASSPTTPYYEQYV.

V and J are TRBV2 and TRBJ2-2; D possibly corresponds to TRBD1 (5 bases). The length of the CDR3 is 14 residues. Trimming cost V 6 bases and J 4 bases, with 12 bases left between them. Looked up from germline, CDR1 is SNHLY and CDR2 is FYNNEI. The CDR3 is CASSARRGTGELFF. DNA of the CDR3: TGTGCCAGCAGCGCTCGTAGGGGCACCGGGGAGCTGTTTTTT.

This chain uses TRBV21-1 with TRBJ2-3. TRBV21-1 is shown as a pseudogene. The CDR3 length is 15 residues. The DNA of the CDR3 is TGTGCCAGCAGCAAAGGTAGGGTAGTCACAGATACGCAGTATTTT. Encoded protein: CASSKGRVVTDTQYF.

This clone was picked up one time. The rearrangement links TRBV5-1 to TRBJ1-1; 9 bases map to TRBD1. The CDR3 consists of 16 residues. From germline, CDR1 is SGHRS and CDR2 YFSETQ. The V segment lost 3 bases and the J segment 4 bases; nucleotides outside the gene matches: 10. CDR3 sequence reads: CASSSGQGAYGTEAFF. The CDR3, as DNA: TGCGCCAGCAGCTCGGGACAGGGCGCATATGGCACTGAAGCTTTCTTT.

This chain uses TRBV19 with TRBJ2-5; the D gene is possibly TRBD2 (6 bases). Looked up from germline, CDR1 is LNHDA and CDR2 is SQIVND (reference sequence). The V gene lost 3 bases and the J gene lost 0 bases, with 8 bases spanning the gap. The CDR3 runs 14 residues. The CDR3 reads CASSMRRDQETQYF. For the CDR3, the DNA is TGTGCCAGTAGTATGAGGAGGGACCAAGAGACCCAGTACTTC.

The chain employs TRBV5-1 and TRBJ2-1, with D perhaps matching TRBD2 (5 bases). Per germline, CDR1 SGHRS and CDR2 YFSETQ. CDR3 length: 15 amino acids. The V and J ends lost 5 bases and 5 bases respectively, with 17 bases between them. As DNA, the CDR3 is TGCGCCAGCAGTTCCCAGCGGACCCAAAACAATGAGCAGTTCTTC. This sequence encodes CASSSQRTQNNEQFF.